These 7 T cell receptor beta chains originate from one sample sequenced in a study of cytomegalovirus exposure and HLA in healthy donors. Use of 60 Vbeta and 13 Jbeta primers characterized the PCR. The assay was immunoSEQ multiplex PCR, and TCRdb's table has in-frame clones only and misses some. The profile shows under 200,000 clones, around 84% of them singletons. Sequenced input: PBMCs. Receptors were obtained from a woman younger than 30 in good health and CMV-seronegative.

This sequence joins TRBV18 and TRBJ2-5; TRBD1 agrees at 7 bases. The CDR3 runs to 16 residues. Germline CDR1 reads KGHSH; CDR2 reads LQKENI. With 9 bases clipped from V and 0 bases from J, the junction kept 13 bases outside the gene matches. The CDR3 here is CASKTLGRGYQETQYF. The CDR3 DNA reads TGTGCCAGTAAAACACTGGGCAGGGGGTACCAAGAGACCCAGTACTTC.

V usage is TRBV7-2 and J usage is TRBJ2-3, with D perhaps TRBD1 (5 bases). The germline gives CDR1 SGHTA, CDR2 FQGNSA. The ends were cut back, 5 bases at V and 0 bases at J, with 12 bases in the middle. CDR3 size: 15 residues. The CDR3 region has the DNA TGTGCCAGCAGCCGTCAGGGTTCTAGCACAGATACGCAGTATTTT. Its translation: CASSRQGSSTDTQYF.

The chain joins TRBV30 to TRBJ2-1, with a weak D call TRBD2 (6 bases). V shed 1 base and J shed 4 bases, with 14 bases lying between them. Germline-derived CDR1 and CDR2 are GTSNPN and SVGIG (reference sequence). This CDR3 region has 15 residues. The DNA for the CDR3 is TGTGCCTGGAGTGCGGACTACCAGTCTTACAATGAGCAGTTCTTC. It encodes CAWSADYQSYNEQFF.

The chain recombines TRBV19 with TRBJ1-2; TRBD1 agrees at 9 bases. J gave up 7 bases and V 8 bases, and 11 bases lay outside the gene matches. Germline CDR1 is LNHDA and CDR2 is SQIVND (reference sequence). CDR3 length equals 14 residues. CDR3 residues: CASGQGLLPPGYTF. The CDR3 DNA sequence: TGTGCCAGTGGACAGGGGCTCTTACCCCCTGGCTACACCTTC.

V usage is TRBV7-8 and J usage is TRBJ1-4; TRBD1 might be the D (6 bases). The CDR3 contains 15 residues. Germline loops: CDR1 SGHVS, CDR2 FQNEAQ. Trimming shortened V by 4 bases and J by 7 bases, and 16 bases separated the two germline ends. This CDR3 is CASSSYRVGGEKLFF. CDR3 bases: TGTGCCAGCAGCTCCTACAGGGTAGGAGGTGAAAAACTGTTTTTT. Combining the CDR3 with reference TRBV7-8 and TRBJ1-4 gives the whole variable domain GAGVSQSPRYKVAKRGQDVALRCDPISGHVSLFWYQQALGQGPEFLTYFQNEAQLDKSGLPSDRFFAERPEGSVSTLKIQRTQQEDSAVYLCASSSYRVGGEKLFFGSGTQLSVL.

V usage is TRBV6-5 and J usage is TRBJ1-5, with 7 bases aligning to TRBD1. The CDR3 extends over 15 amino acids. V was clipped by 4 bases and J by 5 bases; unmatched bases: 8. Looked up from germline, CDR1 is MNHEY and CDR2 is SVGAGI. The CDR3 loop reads CASSSSGRGYQPQHF. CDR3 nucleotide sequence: TGTGCCAGCAGTTCGAGCGGCAGGGGGTATCAGCCCCAGCATTTT.

CDR3 sequence: CASSATSLLEFF. CDR3 DNA: TGTGCCAGCAGCGCCACTAGTCTTCTAGAGTTCTTC. This rearrangement joins TRBV11-2 to TRBJ2-1; possibly TRBD2 for D (5 bases). This CDR3 comprises 12 residues. Deletions cut 5 bases from V and 14 bases from J, with 16 bases between. CDR1 is SGHAT and CDR2 is FQNNGV in the germline V gene.